This T cell receptor beta chain was recovered during a study of shared clonotypes between healthy human individuals (dated by TCRdb to 2019 to 2021). Regarding the study in general: Two women and three men aged 18 to 49 years were included in the cohort. Per donor, leukapheresis produced somewhere between about 0.9 and 9.5 billion PBMCs. To increase sequencing depth and limit assay-specific biases, different laboratories used diverse techniques to prepare libraries and sequence TCR repertoires. The study deeply sequenced blood TCR repertoires of five healthy adults to estimate repertoire size and the extent of clonotype sharing between individuals. For each donor, three plates each were used for CD4 naive and CD4 memory, two plates were used for CD8 naive, and one plate was used for CD8 memory. Broader findings and caveats from the paper: Pairwise subsampling indicated that sequencing depth was expected to affect the degree of clonotype sharing among donors. The genetic and exposure-history diversity represented was limited by the small number of donors. Incomplete sequencing was indicated by rarefaction of sorted-subset datasets, despite the large sequencing depth. Sampling was restricted to blood, and TCR repertoires in tissues likely differ from the TCR repertoires found in blood. Naive subsets generally had larger estimated clonotype richness than memory subsets did. Around 5.4% of naive CD4, 3% to 3.5% of naive CD8, roughly 2.5% of memory CD4, and 0.4% of memory CD8 clonotypes were shared across several donors. Clonotypes shared by all four sorted-subset donors showed higher generation probabilities than non-shared clonotypes.

Donors were healthy HIV-negative adults with no recently reported acute infections or vaccinations. Every donor was a Caucasian adult living in Nashville, Tennessee, USA. Magnetic negative selection was used to enrich CD4+ T cells, after which naive cells were positively selected on CD45RA and the negative fraction became the memory subset. After blood collection by leukapheresis, PBMCs were isolated using Ficoll-Histopaque density gradient centrifugation and then cryopreserved in the vapor phase of liquid nitrogen. Purity and quantity of every magnetically sorted T cell population were checked by analytical flow cytometry. Genomic DNA was isolated from each sorted fraction and quantified by UV absorbance on a Nanodrop 2000c. From a lookup of the germline V gene, CDR1 and CDR2 are SGHTA and FQGNSA. The CDR3 measures 15 amino acids from cysteine to phenylalanine. Left in the record is the CDR3 DNA by itself, 45 bases read in frame from the first base. At the junction V is shortened by 2 bases and J by 3 bases, with 13 bases in between.

Using the deep immunoSEQ assay, multiplex PCR amplified TCR CDR3 regions from genomic DNA. Genomic DNA extracted from each cell subset was distributed evenly over all wells of several immunoSEQ 96-well plates, and each plate served as one replicate. For sorted subsets, around 200 ng genomic DNA, equal to tens of thousands of T cell genomes, was loaded into each replicate PCR. Purified libraries were quantified with a Qubit 3.0 fluorometer, sized on a Bioanalyzer 2100, and re-quantified with the KAPA Library Quantification kit. Every immunoSEQ 96-well plate was sequenced on a separate single-read 150-cycle Illumina NextSeq 550 flow cell. The study's own analysis went as follows. Because only junctional sequences without quality scores were contained in the immunoSEQ output, filtering matching that applied to full-length reads could not be performed. To assign V/J genes and CDR3, sequences were annotated using PyIR, a Python wrapper for IgBLAST v1.9, with IMGT germline references. Reads were removed for weak V/J assignments (E-value above 1e-6), missing CDR3, stop codons, out-of-frame junctions, or ambiguous translated residues. V3J clonotypes were defined as sequences sharing an identical inferred V gene, J gene, and CDR3 amino acid sequence. Percentage overlap between repertoires was calculated by dividing the number of shared unique clonotypes by the size of the smaller repertoire. Repertoire richness was assessed with RTK rarefaction, the Chao1 estimator, and Recon v2.1 estimates of unobserved clonotypes. OLGA was used to compute generation probabilities for all TCRbeta clonotypes that the gDNA method yielded from several donors. Entries here come from immuneACCESS through TCRdb and include only in-frame sequences with V and J called. Some clones fail to appear in such tables; in the studies checked, an unresolved V gene covers under half of the shortfall, and the cause of the remainder is unknown. That table gives V, J and clone size, and the DNA gave D and trimming. The sample table records roughly 2.2 million clones; 85% to 95% of these occur just once. 0.39% of the sample goes to the ten largest clones.

This clone was seen only once. This clone's antigen is unknown. Per-base qualities were not stored, and no clone one base away is much larger. This receptor was identified in a man between 18 and 29 years old in good health. Some clones in this sample may be carry-over from other donors' samples. Here the chain combines TRBV7-2 and TRBJ1-1; no D segment can be confidently identified. What was sequenced was naive CD4+ T cells from PBMCs. Interpreted using the paper, the cell subset or site label stands for: CD45RA+ positively selected. The CDR3: CASSLNVRRDTEAFF. In nucleotide form, the sequence is TGTGCCAGCAGCTTAAACGTTAGGAGGGACACTGAAGCTTTCTTT.